Listed here is a single TCR beta chain. Assay used: immunoSEQ multiplex PCR; TCRdb lists only in-frame clones, some missing. The data show 98,000 or so clones, 79% seen once. The data were taken from a study of control samples from healthy donors and cancer patients. V was pared by 2 bases and J by 0 bases, with 14 bases between. Looked up from germline, CDR1 is KGHSH and CDR2 is LQKENI. This CDR3 is built from 17 residues. Sequencing was performed on blood. This sequence was found in a woman in her twenties or thirties in good health. The chain recombines TRBV18 with TRBJ2-1; D not resolved. The CDR3 region is CASSPFRTDSSYNEQFF. The CDR3, as DNA: TGTGCCAGCTCACCATTCCGGACCGATAGCTCCTACAATGAGCAGTTCTTC.